These T cell receptor beta chains were read from a single sample in a study of CD8 T cells in ankylosing spondylitis. TCRdb re-called the 5' RACE reads through MiXCR, storing one row per CDR3 protein. The sample lists more than 400,000 distinct CDR3 sequences, about 5.4% occurring once. The specimen sequenced was blood, either unsorted or a sorted T cell fraction (not recorded which). All receptors come from a male donor with ankylosing spondylitis. Both conserved end residues are part of each CDR3.

TRBV18	TRBJ1-4	CASSPPGLGRGEKLFF
TRBV14	TRBJ2-7	CASSLFGLAGVYEQYF
TRBV5-1	TRBJ1-6	CASSPTTGGNSPLHF
TRBV7-9	TRBJ1-1	CASSLSSPGDTEAFF
TRBV20-1	TRBJ2-4	CSARDLVLKIQYF
TRBV5-1	TRBJ2-1	CASSSSVGSSYNEQFF
TRBV18	TRBJ1-6	CASSPRAGSRNSPLHF
TRBV13	TRBJ1-1	CASSFRQGAVGDTEAFF
TRBV20-1	TRBJ1-1	CSARARPAAFF
TRBV15	TRBJ1-2	CATSRDRMGNYGYTF
TRBV18	TRBJ2-1	CASSPRQRNEQFF
TRBV6-5	TRBJ2-5	CASSFSASGETQYF
TRBV18	TRBJ2-2	CASSPIPENTGELFF
TRBV7-2	TRBJ1-1	CASSLVEGAVTEAFF
TRBV5-1	TRBJ1-2	CASSSGPGQGRYGYTF
TRBV7-9	TRBJ1-1	CASSLTAGMNTEAFF
TRBV4-2	TRBJ2-1	CASSQEGGLAGGYYNEQFF
TRBV28	TRBJ2-1	CASSSQGAGSYNEQFF